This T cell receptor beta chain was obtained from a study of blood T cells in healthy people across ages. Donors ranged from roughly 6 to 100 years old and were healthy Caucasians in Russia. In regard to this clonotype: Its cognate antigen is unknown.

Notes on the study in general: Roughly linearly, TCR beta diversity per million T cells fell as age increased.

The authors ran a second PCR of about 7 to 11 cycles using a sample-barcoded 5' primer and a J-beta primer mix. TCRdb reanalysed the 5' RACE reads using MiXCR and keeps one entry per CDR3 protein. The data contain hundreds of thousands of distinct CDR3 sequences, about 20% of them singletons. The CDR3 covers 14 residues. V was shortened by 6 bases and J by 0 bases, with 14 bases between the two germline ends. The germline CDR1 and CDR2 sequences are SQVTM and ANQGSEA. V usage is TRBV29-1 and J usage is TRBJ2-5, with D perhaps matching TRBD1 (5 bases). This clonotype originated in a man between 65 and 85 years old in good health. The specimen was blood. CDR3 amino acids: CSVDDSTDQETQYF. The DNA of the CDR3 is TGCAGCGTCGACGACAGCACAGACCAAGAGACCCAGTACTTC.